The 12 T cell receptor beta chains presented below share a single source sample, sequenced in a study of molecular identifiers for immune sequencing clone quantification. A single record per CDR3 protein comes from TCRdb applying MiXCR to the PCR reads. The table records about 18,000 distinct CDR3 sequences, under 25% of them present only once. Specimen: naive CD8+ T cells from blood, with Jurkat cell RNA spiked in. This sample's subset: FACS-sorted CD8+CD4-CCR7+CD45RA+ naive T cells. These TCRs come from a human donor in good health. Some libraries in this study had Jurkat cell RNA spiked in.

This clonotype was found many times. The chain recombines TRBV2 with TRBJ2-2; D is unresolved. V lost 8 bases and J lost 7, with 5 bases in between. The CDR3 covers 10 residues. Per germline, CDR1 SNHLY and CDR2 FYNNEI. The CDR3 sequence is CASSIGELFF. CDR3 DNA sequence: TGTGCCAGCTCAATCGGGGAGCTGTTTTTT. Looking up the rest from reference TRBV2 and TRBJ2-2 gives the full variable domain: EPEVTQTPSHQVTQMGQEVILRCVPISNHLYFYWYRQILGQKVEFLVSFYNNEISEKSEIFDDQFSVERPDGSNFTLKIRSTKLEDSAMYFCASSIGELFFGEGSRLTVL.

This clonotype was found a few times. The chain recombines TRBV19 with TRBJ2-7, with 7 positions matching TRBD1. The CDR3 is 14 residues long. V shed 5 bases, J shed 0 bases, and the junction held 4 bases outside the gene matches. Germline CDR1 reads LNHDA; CDR2 reads SQIVND (reference sequence). The chain's CDR3 is CASSLTGSSYEQYF. The CDR3 DNA reads as TGTGCCAGTAGTCTGACAGGGAGCTCCTACGAGCAGTACTTC.

This clonotype occurred a few times. This rearrangement joins TRBV13 to TRBJ2-2; D perhaps matches TRBD1 (5 bases). The CDR3 consists of 16 residues. V lost 2 bases and J lost 5, with 15 bases in between. CDR1 is PRHDT, CDR2 FYEKMQ, per germline (reference sequence). CDR3 sequence reads: CASSLWGSPATGELFF. The CDR3 DNA follows: TGTGCCAGCAGCTTATGGGGCAGTCCCGCTACCGGGGAGCTGTTTTTT.

This clonotype came up a few times. The V call is TRBV14, the J call TRBJ2-7; D may be TRBD1 or TRBD2 (5 bases each). The CDR3 spans 13 residues. V lost 4 bases, J lost 3 bases, and 10 bases lay in between. Germline V gene sequence: CDR1 SGHDN, CDR2 FVKESK. CDR3 coding DNA: TGTGCCAGCAGCCTGGGGGTTGACTACGAGCAGTACTTC. Translation gives CASSLGVDYEQYF.

The chain couples TRBV11-2 to TRBJ2-7; D tentatively reads TRBD1 or TRBD2 (5 bases each). The ends were cut back, 5 bases at V and 2 bases at J, with 13 bases in the middle. The CDR3 spans 14 residues. Per the germline V gene, CDR1 is SGHAT and CDR2 is FQNNGV. CDR3 residues: CASSVHGTAYEQYF. The CDR3, as DNA: TGTGCCAGCAGCGTTCACGGGACCGCCTACGAGCAGTACTTC.

This clonotype occurred many times. This sequence joins TRBV7-6 and TRBJ2-7; 8 bases fit TRBD1. V lost 2 bases to trimming and J lost 0 bases; unmatched junction nucleotides: 3. Germline assignment: CDR1 SGHVS and CDR2 FNYEAQ. The CDR3 runs 15 residues. CDR3 sequence reads: CASSLIGTGSYEQYF. The CDR3 DNA follows: TGTGCCAGCAGCTTAATTGGGACAGGCTCCTACGAGCAGTACTTC.

Here the CDR3 reads CASSMGLALETQYF. CDR3 DNA: TGTGCCAGCAGCATGGGACTAGCCTTAGAGACCCAGTACTTC. The chain links TRBV7-6 to TRBJ2-5, with TRBD2 matching 9 bases. Losses at the gene ends were 5 bases for V and 4 bases for J; bases not matched to a gene: 5. The CDR3 contains 14 residues. Germline values: CDR1 SGHVS, CDR2 FNYEAQ.

Ten or more counts support this clonotype. The V call is TRBV6-5, the J call TRBJ2-5; 7 bases map to TRBD2. The CDR3 loop spans 16 amino acids. After removal of 0 bases from V and 3 bases from J, the junction contained 7 bases not matched to a gene. Germline CDR1 and CDR2: MNHEY and SVGAGI. Written as DNA, the CDR3 is TGTGCCAGCAGTTACTCGGGGGAGGGCCGGGAAGAGACCCAGTACTTC. This gives the protein CASSYSGEGREETQYF.

This clonotype has ten or more counts. A junction boundary mismatches the germline segment, possibly from a read error. The chain has TRBV7-9 and TRBJ2-3; D gene uncertain. CDR1 is SEHNR and CDR2 is FQNEAQ in the germline V gene (reference sequence). The CDR3 is made up of 17 amino acids. CDR3 nucleotide sequence: TGTGTCAGCAGCTCCCTCCAGGTCAGCCGTGTGTTGGATACGCAGTATTTT. Residues: CVSSSLQVSRVLDTQYF.

This clonotype was seen many times. The chain couples TRBV20-1 to TRBJ2-7, with a tentative D call TRBD1 (5 bases). Germline CDR1 and CDR2: DFQATT and SNEGSKA (reference sequence). This CDR3 spans 12 amino acids. V lost 4 bases and J 3 bases, leaving 10 bases between the germline ends. The CDR3 region is CSANPTGYEQYF. The CDR3 coding sequence is TGCAGTGCTAACCCCACAGGCTACGAGCAGTACTTC.

By sample share, this clonotype is medium-sized. The chain couples TRBV13 to TRBJ1-1, with TRBD1 identical over 7 bases. J was trimmed by 0 bases and V by 4 bases; bases with no gene match: 2. Germline V lookup: CDR1 PRHDT, CDR2 FYEKMQ (reference sequence). The CDR3 is 14 residues long. CDR3 amino acids: CASSSGTVNTEAFF. The CDR3, as DNA: TGTGCCAGCAGCTCGGGGACAGTGAACACTGAAGCTTTCTTT. Using reference TRBV13 and TRBJ1-1 for the parts outside the CDR3, the full variable domain is AAGVIQSPRHLIKEKRETATLKCYPIPRHDTVYWYQQGPGQDPQFLISFYEKMQSDKGSIPDRFSAQQFSDYHSELNMSSLELGDSALYFCASSSGTVNTEAFFGQGTRLTVV.

This clonotype was counted many times. The chain is built from TRBV3-1 and TRBJ2-1; possibly TRBD2 for D (6 bases). The V end was cut by 4 bases, the J end by 5 bases, with 9 bases between. Germline V lookup: CDR1 LGHDT, CDR2 YNNKEL (reference sequence). The CDR3 contains 13 residues. CDR3 DNA: TGTGCCAGCAGCCGGGACTTCAACAATGAGCAGTTCTTC. It encodes CASSRDFNNEQFF.